These 11 T cell receptor beta chains originate from one sample sequenced in a study of T-cell memory formation after mild COVID-19 (dated by TCRdb to about 2021). Libraries were constructed by 5' RACE. Sequencing was carried out with an Illumina NovaSeq 6000. TCRdb applied fastp at Q25 and MiXCR to the public reads, then kept only in-frame beta chains. Each CDR3 protein gets just one entry, which takes the most common genes and DNA from the rows behind it. The sample records hundreds of thousands of distinct CDR3 sequences, 18% of which are singletons. The ten most abundant clones make up about 22% of the sample. Sequencing was performed on PBMCs or a T cell subset sorted from them (not recorded which). Every receptor here comes from a man between 18 and 35 years old who had mild COVID-19 (a few samples of this study predate the infection). The sample titles of this study are shuffled in the database, so cell type and time point are left out; the donor was told from shared clones.

This clonotype was found many times. The rearrangement uses TRBV4-1 and TRBJ2-2; D is possibly TRBD1 (5 bases). Germline V lookup: CDR1 MGHRA, CDR2 YSYEKL. The CDR3 covers 17 residues. V was clipped by 1 base and J by 9 bases, with 21 bases between them. The CDR3 reads CASSQGTGSQVGWELFF. CDR3 nucleotides: TGCGCCAGCAGCCAAGGAACAGGCAGTCAAGTTGGTTGGGAGCTGTTTTTT.

The V call is TRBV9, the J call TRBJ2-2, with 7 bases fitting TRBD2. The CDR3 has 16 residues. The ends lost 4 bases at V and 0 bases at J; junction bases unmatched: 6. Germline-derived CDR1 and CDR2 are SGDLS and YYNGEE. The CDR3 here is CASSFIGLANTGELFF. CDR3 nucleotide sequence: TGTGCCAGCAGCTTTATTGGACTAGCGAACACCGGGGAGCTGTTTTTT.

This clonotype was detected a few times. V is TRBV4-3 and J is TRBJ1-2, with 9 bases identical to TRBD1. The CDR3 extends over 14 amino acids. CDR1 and CDR2 (germline): LGHNA, YSLEER. The ends lost 3 bases at V and 8 bases at J; junction bases unmatched: 7. CDR3 sequence reads: CASSQQTGGKGYTF. CDR3 sequence (DNA): TGCGCCAGCAGCCAGCAGACAGGGGGTAAAGGCTACACCTTC.

This clonotype was found many times. The V gene is TRBV5-4, the J gene TRBJ2-1; either TRBD1 or TRBD2 may fit D (5 bases each). This CDR3 region has 14 residues. V was trimmed by 3 bases and J by 5 bases, leaving 12 bases between them. Germline V lookup: CDR1 SGHNT, CDR2 YYREEE (reference sequence). The CDR3 protein is CASSWFRGHNEQFF. Written as DNA, the CDR3 is TGTGCCAGCAGCTGGTTCCGGGGCCACAATGAGCAGTTCTTC.

J is TRBJ1-3 and V is TRBV6-5, with a possible D match to TRBD1 (5 bases). The V and J ends lost 5 bases and 9 bases respectively, with 20 bases between them. This CDR3 spans 15 amino acids. Looked up from germline, CDR1 is MNHEY and CDR2 is SVGAGI. CDR3 sequence reads: CASSPSRRELGTIYF. CDR3 nucleotide sequence: TGTGCCAGCAGTCCCTCCCGCAGGGAACTAGGCACCATATATTTT.

This clonotype has a single count. The V call is TRBV7-2, the J call TRBJ1-4; D gene ambiguous. The CDR3 sequence is 14 residues long. Germline V gives CDR1 SGHTA, CDR2 FQGNSA. The V and J ends lost 0 bases and 2 bases respectively, with 4 bases between them. The CDR3 sequence: CASSLAPTNEKLFF. Written as DNA, the CDR3 is TGTGCCAGCAGCTTAGCGCCGACTAATGAAAAACTGTTTTTT. Full variable domain (missing parts from reference TRBV7-2 and TRBJ1-4): GAGVSQSPSNKVTEKGKDVELRCDPISGHTALYWYRQSLGQGLEFLIYFQGNSAPDKSGLPSDRFSAERTGGSVSTLTIQRTQQEDSAVYLCASSLAPTNEKLFFGSGTQLSVL.

This chain connects TRBV6-6 to TRBJ2-2; 7 nucleotides match TRBD1. This CDR3 has 16 residues. V lost 2 bases to trimming and J lost 5 bases; unmatched junction nucleotides: 8. The germline gives CDR1 MNHNY, CDR2 SVGAGI (reference sequence). The CDR3 sequence is CASSYPHQQGTGELFF. The DNA of the CDR3 is TGTGCCAGCAGTTACCCACATCAACAGGGGACCGGGGAGCTGTTTTTT.

This clonotype was detected ten times or more. V is TRBV5-1 and J is TRBJ2-3, with D perhaps TRBD2 (7 bases). The V gene lost 7 bases and the J gene lost 3 bases, with 24 bases spanning the gap. The length of the CDR3 is 17 residues. In germline, CDR1 is SGHRS, CDR2 YFSETQ. CDR3 region: CASGNVEDGGLTDTQYF. CDR3 DNA: TGCGCCAGCGGGAATGTCGAGGACGGGGGGCTTACAGATACGCAGTATTTT.

This clonotype has more than one count but fewer than ten. The chain links TRBV29-1 to TRBJ1-2; the D gene is possibly TRBD1 (5 bases). In germline, CDR1 is SQVTM, CDR2 ANQGSEA. Trimming shortened V by 3 bases and J by 3 bases, and 14 bases separated the two germline ends. This CDR3 has 14 residues. The CDR3 spells CSVDAGSEDYGYTF. In DNA form, the CDR3 reads TGCAGCGTTGATGCAGGGTCGGAGGACTATGGCTACACCTTC.

This clonotype was seen a handful of times. The chain couples TRBV7-2 to TRBJ1-1, with a weak D call TRBD1 (6 bases). This CDR3 has 16 amino acids. Per germline, CDR1 SGHTA and CDR2 FQGNSA. Trimming stripped 5 bases from V and 3 bases from J, with 19 bases between. CDR3 sequence: CASSRERAGADTEAFF. DNA for the CDR3: TGTGCCAGCAGCCGCGAGAGGGCAGGGGCGGACACTGAAGCTTTCTTT. The whole variable domain, remainder taken from reference TRBV7-2 and TRBJ1-1, is GAGVSQSPSNKVTEKGKDVELRCDPISGHTALYWYRQSLGQGLEFLIYFQGNSAPDKSGLPSDRFSAERTGGSVSTLTIQRTQQEDSAVYLCASSRERAGADTEAFFGQGTRLTVV.

This chain links TRBV15 with TRBJ1-1; TRBD1 might be the D (5 bases). The CDR3 runs 15 residues. The V end lost 0 bases, the J end lost 2 bases, and 10 bases lay between the germline ends. Germline V gene data show CDR1 as LNHNV and CDR2 as YYDKDF (reference sequence). In nucleotides, the CDR3 is TGTGCCACCAGCAGAGATGGACACAGAAACACTGAAGCTTTCTTT. It is translated as CATSRDGHRNTEAFF.